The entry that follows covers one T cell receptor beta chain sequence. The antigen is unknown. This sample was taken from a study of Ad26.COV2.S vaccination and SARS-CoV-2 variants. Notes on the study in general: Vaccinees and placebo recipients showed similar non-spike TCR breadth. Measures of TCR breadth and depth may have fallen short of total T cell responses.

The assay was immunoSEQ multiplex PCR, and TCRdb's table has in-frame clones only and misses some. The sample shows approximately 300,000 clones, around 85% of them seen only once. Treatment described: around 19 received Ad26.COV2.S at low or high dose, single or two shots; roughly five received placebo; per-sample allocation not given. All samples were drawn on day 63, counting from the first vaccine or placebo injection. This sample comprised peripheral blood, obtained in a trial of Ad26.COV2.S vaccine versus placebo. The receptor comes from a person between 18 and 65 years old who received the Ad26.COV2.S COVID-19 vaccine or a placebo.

The CDR3 coding sequence is TGCGCCAGCAGCCAAGAGACCTATGGCTACACCTTC. As protein: CASSQETYGYTF. The chain recombines TRBV4-1 with TRBJ1-2, with no clear D. There are 12 residues in the CDR3. With 0 bases removed from V and 4 bases from J, the gap between germline ends came to 3 bases. The germline V gene has CDR1 MGHRA and CDR2 YSYEKL.